This TCR beta chain was recorded in a study of CD8 T cells in Susac syndrome. This CDR3 is 15 amino acids long. Trimming at V came to 6 bases and at J to 5 bases, leaving 10 bases not matched to a gene. The TEMRA cells underwent FACS enrichment, while the CD8+ and CD4+ T cells underwent negative isolation. After extraction with the RNeasy kit, roughly 0.45 to 1 ug of the RNA was reverse transcribed using random hexamers. TCRdb processed the immunoSEQ multiplex PCR reads anew with MiXCR; each CDR3 protein has one entry. The sample has over 130,000 distinct CDR3 sequences, 85% to 95% seen once. The genes are TRBV12-3 or TRBV12-4 and TRBJ2-1; 7 positions match TRBD1. Input material: CD4+ T cells from PBMCs. The TCR comes from a human donor with Susac syndrome. In DNA form, the CDR3 reads TGTGCCAGCAGACCTCCCAGGGGGACCAACAATGAGCAGTTCTTC. It translates to CASRPPRGTNNEQFF.